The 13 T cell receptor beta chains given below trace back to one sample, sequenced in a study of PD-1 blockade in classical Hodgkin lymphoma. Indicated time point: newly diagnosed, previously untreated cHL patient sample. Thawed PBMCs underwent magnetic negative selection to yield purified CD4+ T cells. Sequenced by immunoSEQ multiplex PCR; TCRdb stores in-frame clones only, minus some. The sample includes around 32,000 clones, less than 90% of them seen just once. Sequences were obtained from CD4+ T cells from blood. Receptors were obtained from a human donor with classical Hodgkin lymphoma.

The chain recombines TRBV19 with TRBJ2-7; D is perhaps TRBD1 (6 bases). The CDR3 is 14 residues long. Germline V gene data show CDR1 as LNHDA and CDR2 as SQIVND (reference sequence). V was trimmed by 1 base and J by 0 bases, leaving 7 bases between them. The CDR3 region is CASSIGQVSYEQYF. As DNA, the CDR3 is TGTGCCAGTAGTATAGGACAGGTCTCCTACGAGCAGTACTTC.

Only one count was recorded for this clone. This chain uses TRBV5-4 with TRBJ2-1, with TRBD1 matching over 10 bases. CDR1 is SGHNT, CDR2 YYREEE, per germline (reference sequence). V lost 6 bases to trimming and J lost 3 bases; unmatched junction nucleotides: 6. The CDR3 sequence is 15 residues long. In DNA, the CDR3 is TGTGCCAGCACCCCGGGACAGGGGAGCTACAATGAGCAGTTCTTC. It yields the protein CASTPGQGSYNEQFF.

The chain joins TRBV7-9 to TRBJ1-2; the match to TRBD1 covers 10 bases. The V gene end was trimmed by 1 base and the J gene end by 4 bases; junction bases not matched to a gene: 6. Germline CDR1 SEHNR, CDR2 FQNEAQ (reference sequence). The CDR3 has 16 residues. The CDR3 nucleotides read TGTGCCAGCAGCTTAGGGTCCGGGACAGGGGCCTATGGCTACACCTTC. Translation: CASSLGSGTGAYGYTF.

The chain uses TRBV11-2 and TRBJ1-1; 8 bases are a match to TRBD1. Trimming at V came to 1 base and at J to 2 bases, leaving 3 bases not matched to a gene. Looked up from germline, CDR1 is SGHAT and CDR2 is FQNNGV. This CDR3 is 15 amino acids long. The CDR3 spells CASSLGDRSNTEAFF. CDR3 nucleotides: TGTGCCAGCAGCTTAGGGGACAGGAGTAACACTGAAGCTTTCTTT.

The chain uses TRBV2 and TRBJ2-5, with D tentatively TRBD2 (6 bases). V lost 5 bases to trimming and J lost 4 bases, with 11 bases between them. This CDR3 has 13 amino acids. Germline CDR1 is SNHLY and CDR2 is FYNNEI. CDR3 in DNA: TGTGCCAGCAGTACGGGAGCTGGAGAGACCCAGTACTTC. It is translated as CASSTGAGETQYF.

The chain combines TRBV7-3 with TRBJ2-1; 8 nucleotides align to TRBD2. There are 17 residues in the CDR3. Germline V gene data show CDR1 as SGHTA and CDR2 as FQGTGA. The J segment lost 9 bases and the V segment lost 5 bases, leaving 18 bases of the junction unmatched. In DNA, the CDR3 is TGTGCCAGCAGCGACTATAGCGGGATGAATCATTTGGGTGAGCAGTTCTTC. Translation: CASSDYSGMNHLGEQFF.

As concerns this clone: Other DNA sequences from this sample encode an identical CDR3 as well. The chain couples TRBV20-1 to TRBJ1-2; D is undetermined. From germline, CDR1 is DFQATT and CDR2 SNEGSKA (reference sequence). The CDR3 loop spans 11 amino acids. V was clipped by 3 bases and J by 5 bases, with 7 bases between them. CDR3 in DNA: TGCAGTGCTAGCAACAATTATGGCTACACCTTC. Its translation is CSASNNYGYTF.

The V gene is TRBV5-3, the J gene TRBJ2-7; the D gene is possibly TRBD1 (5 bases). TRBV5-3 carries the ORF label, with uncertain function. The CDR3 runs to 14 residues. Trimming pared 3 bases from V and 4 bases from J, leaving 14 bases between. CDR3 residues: CARSCRVSKYEQYF. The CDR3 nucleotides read TGTGCCAGAAGCTGCAGGGTTTCCAAATACGAGCAGTACTTC.

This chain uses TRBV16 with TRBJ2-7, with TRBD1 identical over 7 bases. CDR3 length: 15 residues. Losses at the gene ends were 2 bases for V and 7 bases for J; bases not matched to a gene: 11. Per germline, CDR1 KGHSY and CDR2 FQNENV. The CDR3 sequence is CASSQRQGASREQYF. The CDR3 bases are TGTGCCAGCAGCCAACGACAGGGCGCGTCGCGAGAGCAGTACTTC.

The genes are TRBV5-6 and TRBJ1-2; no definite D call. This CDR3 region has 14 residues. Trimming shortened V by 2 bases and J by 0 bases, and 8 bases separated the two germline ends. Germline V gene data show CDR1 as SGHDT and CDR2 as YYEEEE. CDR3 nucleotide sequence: TGTGCCAGCAGCTTACCGGGAGCTAACTATGGCTACACCTTC. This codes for CASSLPGANYGYTF.

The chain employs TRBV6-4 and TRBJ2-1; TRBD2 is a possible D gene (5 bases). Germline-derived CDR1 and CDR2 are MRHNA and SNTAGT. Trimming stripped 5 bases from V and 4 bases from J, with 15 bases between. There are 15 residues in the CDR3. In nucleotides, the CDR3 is TGTGCCAGCAGTCCGAGTGGCGGGCGATACAATGAGCAGTTCTTC. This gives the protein CASSPSGGRYNEQFF.

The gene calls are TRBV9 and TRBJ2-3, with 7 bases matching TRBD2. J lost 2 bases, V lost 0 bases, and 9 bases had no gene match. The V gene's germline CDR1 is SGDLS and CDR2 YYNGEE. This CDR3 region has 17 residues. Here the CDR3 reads CASSVGSASGFTDTQYF. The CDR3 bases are TGTGCCAGCAGCGTAGGTTCGGCTAGCGGTTTCACAGATACGCAGTATTTT.

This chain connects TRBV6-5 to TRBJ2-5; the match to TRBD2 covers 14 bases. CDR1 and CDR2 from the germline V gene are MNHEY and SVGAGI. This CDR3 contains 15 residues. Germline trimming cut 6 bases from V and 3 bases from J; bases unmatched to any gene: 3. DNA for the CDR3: TGTGCCAGCAGCCTGACTAGCGGGAGGGAAGAGACCCAGTACTTC. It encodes CASSLTSGREETQYF.